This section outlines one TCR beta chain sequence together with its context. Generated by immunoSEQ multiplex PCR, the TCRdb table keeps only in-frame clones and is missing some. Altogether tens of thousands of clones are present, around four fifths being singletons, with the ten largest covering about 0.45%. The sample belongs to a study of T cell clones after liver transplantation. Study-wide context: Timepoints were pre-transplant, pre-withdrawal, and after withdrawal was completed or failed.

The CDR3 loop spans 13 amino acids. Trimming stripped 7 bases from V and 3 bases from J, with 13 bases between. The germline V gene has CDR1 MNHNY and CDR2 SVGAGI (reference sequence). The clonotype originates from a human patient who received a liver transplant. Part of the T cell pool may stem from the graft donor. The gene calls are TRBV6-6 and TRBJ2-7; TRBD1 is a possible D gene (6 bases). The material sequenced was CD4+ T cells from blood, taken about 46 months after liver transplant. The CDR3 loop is CASTLRQVYEQYF. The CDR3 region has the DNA TGTGCCAGCACATTACGACAGGTCTACGAGCAGTACTTC.